This TCR beta chain derives from a study of blood T cell repertoires in COVID-19 (dated by TCRdb to 2019 to 2021). Notes on the research overall: Samples covering the acute and convalescent phases of COVID-19 were provided by collaborators in the United States, Italy and Spain. The material from the prospective study consisted of cDNA or gDNA derived from T cells, B-cell-depleted T cells, or PBMCs. Deeply sampled blood TCRbeta repertoires from subjects exposed to, actively infected with, or recovered from COVID-19 were included in the dataset. The repertoires were released in a freely available public database intended as a resource for research on the immune response to SARS-CoV-2. Samples were obtained from the ongoing ImmuneRACE study (first 160 participants) and from about 1,300 subjects provided by 6 global collaborators. The sample metadata nearly always contained a de-identified subject ID, COVID-19 status, age in years and sex. Where available, HLA class I and class II types were taken from metadata supplied by the sample provider and were not determined by assay-based typing.

Points on this clone: Its antigen is still unknown. No base quality values were provided; no much bigger clone lies one nucleotide off.

General conclusions and limits of the study: Clinical and demographic metadata were provided uncurated, with the amount varying by source and participant.

Clipping removes 3 bases from V and 7 bases from J, with 2 as the unmatched junction base count. As encoded in the germline V gene, CDR1 is SGHTA while CDR2 is FQGTGA. From the cysteine through the phenylalanine, the CDR3 covers 13 amino acids. Left in the record is the CDR3 DNA by itself, 39 bases read in frame from the first base. In the prospective study, participants were roughly 18 to 100 years old, resided in around 25 geographic areas of the United States, and were enrolled through a virtual design. In the prospective study, cohorts were assigned on the basis of participant-reported clinical history obtained from a screening survey and a study questionnaire. In the prospective study, whole blood, serum and a nasopharyngeal or oropharyngeal swab were collected from each participant by mobile phlebotomists. Participants in the prospective study had the option to provide additional blood draws and questionnaires over a roughly two-month period. Prospective study blood samples were shipped either frozen or at room temperature before DNA extraction.

The immunoSEQ Assay, a bias-controlled multiplex PCR, was used to amplify TCRbeta CDR3 regions from genomic DNA. As for the authors' bioinformatics: The number of nucleated cells in each sample was estimated from the amplification of reference gene primers within the assay. Sequence reads were collapsed and filtered to measure the absolute abundance of every unique TCRbeta CDR3 rearrangement. For each sample, productive Simpson clonality was calculated as the square root of Simpson's diversity index over productive rearrangements. Entries here come from immuneACCESS through TCRdb and include only in-frame sequences with V and J called. Some clones fail to appear in such tables; in the studies checked, an unresolved V gene covers under half of the shortfall, and the cause of the remainder is unknown. V and J calls plus clone size are reproduced from that table; the DNA served to infer D and trimming. This sample lists 200,000 to 250,000 clones; over 75% were detected once. Together, the top ten hold around 3.2% of the sample.

This clonotype was obtained from a woman aged 18-35 years in a cohort exposed to, infected with or recovered from COVID-19 (not recorded which). This chain is built from TRBV7-3 and TRBJ2-7; 11 bases in the middle match TRBD2. What was sequenced was PBMCs or T cells enriched from blood (not recorded which). CDR3 region: CASSFGLAGEQYF. Read as DNA, the sequence is TGTGCCAGCAGCTTCGGACTAGCGGGTGAGCAGTACTTC.